Sequencing of this T cell receptor beta chain was carried out in a study of tumor-infiltrating lymphocytes in primary liver carcinoma. As to this clonotype: As yet, its antigen is unknown. At one end the junction does not follow the germline gene, possibly because of a read error.

Co-extraction of RNA and DNA was performed on 20-30 mg of unsorted bulk tissue. Chronic HBV infection was present in the patients, who were treatment-naive. General study results and limits: Whereas tumor region pairs overlapped more, tumor-adjacent and tumor-blood pairs overlapped less. Tumor specimens were characterized by a significantly higher top-250-clone fraction than blood (p = 0.039). There were only about 7-25% of top clones found in all five tumor regions.

Making TCR beta cDNA involved around 500 ng total RNA and a constant-region primer. A slightly modified ARM-PCR protocol with three nested multiplex PCR rounds produced these TCR beta libraries. TRBV1-TRBV30 forward primers paired with a C-beta reverse primer were used in the first two PCR rounds, which ran approximately 10 cycles each. TCRdb re-called the multiplex PCR reads through MiXCR, storing one row per CDR3 protein. This repertoire shows fewer than 75,000 distinct CDR3 sequences, roughly 70% found once; its top ten account for under 45%. The length of the CDR3 is 17 residues. CDR1 is MNHNY and CDR2 is SVGAGI in the germline V gene (reference sequence).

Source material: liver tumor tissue from sampling region 4. Noted subset: tumor region T4, right-lateral pole. The chain has TRBV6-6 and TRBJ1-5, with D unresolved. The source of this sequence is a man aged 40-49 years with primary liver carcinoma and hepatitis B virus infection. This CDR3 reads CASSYTMIPASNQPQHF. CDR3 nucleotide sequence: TGTGCCAGCAGTTACACGATGATCCCAGCTAGCAATCAGCCCCAGCATTTC.